These 27 T cell receptor beta chains came from one sample sequenced in a study of T cell clonality in common variable immunodeficiency. Findings of the study overall: Common variable immunodeficiency TCR beta sequences reportedly had fewer deletions and N-nucleotide insertions.

Assay used: immunoSEQ multiplex PCR; TCRdb lists only in-frame clones, some missing. The sample contains 25,000 to 30,000 clones, none of them singletons. The antigens of these receptors remain unknown. The sample taken for sequencing was peripheral blood mononuclear cells. These receptors all stem from a human donor with common variable immunodeficiency.

The covered CDR3 bases are TGTGCCAGTAGGCCTAGCGGGAGTAAGGGGGAG. Its protein is CASRPSGSKGE. The whole CDR3 sequence is CASRPSGSKGELFF. This rearrangement joins TRBV19 to TRBJ2-2; the match to TRBD2 covers 10 bases. Read coverage stops 3 residues before the CDR3 terminus; the germline J gene supplies the remainder. The CDR3 spans 14 residues. From germline, CDR1 is LNHDA and CDR2 SQIVND (reference sequence). The junction had 6 bases not matched to a gene; V was cut back by 6 bases and J by 8 bases.

Regarding this clone: The read ends 3 residues before the CDR3 terminus; that terminus is restored from the germline J gene. This chain uses TRBV2 with TRBJ2-1, with 7 bases lining up with TRBD1. J was trimmed by 5 bases and V by 7 bases; bases with no gene match: 8. CDR3 length: 14 residues. Looked up from germline, CDR1 is SNHLY and CDR2 is FYNNEI. The part of the CDR3 DNA that was read is TGTGCCAGCAAAATAAGGGACAGTAACAATGAG. This sequence encodes CASKIRDSNNE. The entire CDR3 protein reads CASKIRDSNNEQFF.

About this clone itself: The CDR3 is cut off 3 residues early in the read; its end comes from the germline J gene. The chain has TRBV5-1 and TRBJ1-1; 11 nucleotides line up with TRBD1. This CDR3 is 16 amino acids long. V lost 0 bases to trimming and J lost 7 bases; unmatched junction nucleotides: 8. Germline CDR1 is SGHRS and CDR2 is YFSETQ. The CDR3: CASSLVGTGGGDEAFF. Partial CDR3 DNA: TGCGCCAGCAGCTTGGTCGGGACAGGGGGGGGTGATGAA. Supplemented by reference TRBV5-1 and TRBJ1-1, the full variable domain reads KAGVTQTPRYLIKTRGQQVTLSCSPISGHRSVSWYQQTPGQGLQFLFEYFSETQRNKGNFPGRFSGRQFSNSRSEMNVSTLELGDSALYLCASSLVGTGGGDEAFFGQGTRLTVV.

This clone was recorded at least ten times. Coverage ceases 3 residues before the CDR3 finishes, and the germline J gene fills in the end. The chain employs TRBV29-1 and TRBJ1-2; 9 bases fit TRBD1. Germline V gene lookup returns CDR1 SQVTM and CDR2 ANQGSEA. The CDR3 is made up of 12 amino acids. V lost 7 bases and J lost 4; bases outside the gene matches: 4. The CDR3 reads CSGGGQGYGYTF. The sequenced CDR3 bases are TGCAGCGGAGGGGGACAGGGCTATGGC.

This clone was counted only a few times. The read terminates 3 residues before the CDR3 end, so the remaining end is supplied by the germline J gene. The V gene is TRBV7-9, the J gene TRBJ1-5; TRBD1 aligns across 9 bases. Germline V gene sequence: CDR1 SEHNR, CDR2 FQNEAQ (reference sequence). With V trimmed by 2 bases and J by 6 bases, 2 bases remained unmatched. This CDR3 region has 14 residues. Incomplete CDR3 DNA: TGTGCCAGCAGCTTAACAGGGGGCCTTCAGCCC. It translates to CASSLTGGLQP. The CDR3 reads in full as CASSLTGGLQPQHF.

A note on this clone: The sequence runs out 3 residues before the end of the CDR3; the remainder is reconstructed from the germline J gene. The J gene is TRBJ2-5, the V gene TRBV5-1; D remains unclear. The germline V gene encodes CDR1 SGHRS and CDR2 YFSETQ. The CDR3 consists of 14 residues. V was cut by 1 base and J by 4 bases, with 11 bases left in between. The DNA read from the CDR3 is TGCGCCAGCAGCTTGCCTGGCACCAGAGAGACC. Translation: CASSLPGTRET. The entire CDR3 reads CASSLPGTRETQYF.

The sample holds a few counts of this clone. CDR3 amino acids: CASNPGAGYEQYF. The sequenced CDR3 bases are TGCGCCAGCAATCCGGGAGCGGGCTACGAG. The chain employs TRBV5-1 and TRBJ2-7; possible D gene TRBD2, 6 bases. The read stops 3 residues short of the end of the CDR3; the missing end is completed from the germline J gene. Between the trimmed V and J ends, which lost 6 bases and 3 bases, there was a span of 13 bases. From germline, CDR1 is SGHRS and CDR2 YFSETQ. The CDR3 is 13 amino acids.

Comment on this clone: The sequence runs out 3 residues before the end of the CDR3; the remainder is reconstructed from the germline J gene. The chain joins TRBV18 to TRBJ2-1; 7 bases map to TRBD1. This CDR3 contains 16 residues. Germline trimming cut 3 bases from V and 4 bases from J; bases unmatched to any gene: 9. In germline, CDR1 is KGHSH, CDR2 LQKENI. CDR3: CASSPSFGTEYNEQFF. The CDR3 DNA, read in part, is TGTGCCAGCTCACCCTCTTTCGGGACAGAGTACAATGAG.

On this clone itself: The read terminates 3 residues ahead of where the CDR3 ends, so the germline J gene completes it. V and J are TRBV7-9 and TRBJ2-2; TRBD2 matches at 7 bases. Germline loops: CDR1 SEHNR, CDR2 FQNEAQ (reference sequence). V lost 6 bases and J lost 1; bases outside the gene matches: 5. This CDR3 spans 15 amino acids. This CDR3 reads CASSSQRENTGELFF. Incomplete CDR3 DNA: TGTGCCAGCAGTTCGCAGCGGGAGAACACCGGGGAG. Drawing the rest from reference TRBV7-9 and TRBJ2-2, the complete variable domain is DTGVSQNPRHKITKRGQNVTFRCDPISEHNRLYWYRQTLGQGPEFLTYFQNEAQLEKSRLLSDRFSAERPKGSFSTLEIQRTEQGDSAMYLCASSSQRENTGELFFGEGSRLTVL.

This clone was seen more than once but under ten times. The CDR3 goes on 3 residues after the read ends, and that part is filled in from the germline J gene. The J gene is TRBJ1-3, the V gene TRBV2; no definite D call. The CDR3 totals 14 residues. CDR1 is SNHLY, CDR2 FYNNEI, per germline. The germline V and J ends were trimmed by 4 bases and 0 bases, with 7 bases remaining between them. The DNA read from the CDR3 is TGTGCCAGCAGTGCCAGAGACTCTGGAAACACC. The encoded protein is CASSARDSGNT. The full CDR3 protein is CASSARDSGNTIYF.

At least ten counts were recorded for this clone. The read halts 3 residues ahead of the CDR3 end, with the missing end drawn from the germline J gene. The V call is TRBV5-1, the J call TRBJ1-1; the match to TRBD1 covers 7 bases. The length of the CDR3 is 14 residues. Germline assignment: CDR1 SGHRS and CDR2 YFSETQ. The V segment lost 0 bases and the J segment 5 bases; nucleotides outside the gene matches: 4. CDR3 DNA (partial): TGCGCCAGCAGCTTGGCCGGCAGGGGGACTGAA. Its translation is CASSLAGRGTE. The whole CDR3 sequence reads CASSLAGRGTEAFF.

Comments on this clone: From the germline J gene comes the end of the CDR3, since the read stops 3 residues before it. The chain links TRBV6-2 or TRBV6-3 to TRBJ2-5; D not resolved. V was clipped by 7 bases and J by 4 bases, with 13 bases between them. The CDR3 runs 13 residues. Germline V CDR1 and CDR2: MNHEY, SVGEGT. The CDR3 sequence: CASNYGGGETQYF. Incomplete CDR3 DNA: TGTGCCAGCAACTATGGCGGTGGAGAGACC.

This clone was observed at least ten times. The sequenced part of the CDR3 DNA is TGTGCCAGCAGCCAGTCGTCCGAG. This codes for CASSQSSE. The entire CDR3 reads CASSQSSEQYF. J is TRBJ2-7 and V is TRBV7-9; no reliable D call. The CDR3 end lies 3 residues beyond the end of the read and is filled in from the germline J gene. The germline gives CDR1 SEHNR, CDR2 FQNEAQ (reference sequence). With 5 bases removed from V and 6 bases from J, the gap between germline ends came to 8 bases. This CDR3 region has 11 residues.

This clone appeared a few times. The CDR3 end lies 3 residues beyond the end of the read and is filled in from the germline J gene. The rearrangement links TRBV7-3 to TRBJ2-1, with 9 bases lining up with TRBD2. The length of the CDR3 is 17 residues. The germline gives CDR1 SGHTA, CDR2 FQGTGA. The trim removed 0 bases at V and 6 bases at J, leaving 9 bases unmatched. This CDR3 reads CASSLTPSGTRGNEQFF. The covered CDR3 bases are TGTGCCAGCAGCTTAACCCCTAGCGGGACACGAGGCAATGAG.

In this sample, this clone turned up a few times. The read falls 3 residues short of the CDR3 end, and the missing part is taken from the germline J gene. The rearrangement links TRBV19 to TRBJ2-1; perhaps TRBD2 as D (6 bases). Germline CDR1 and CDR2: LNHDA and SQIVND (reference sequence). V lost 7 bases and J 6 bases, leaving 16 bases between the germline ends. The CDR3 runs to 14 residues. Partial CDR3 DNA: TGTGCCAGTACCGCGGGGCAGCCGGTCAATGAG. Protein product: CASTAGQPVNE. The entire CDR3 reads CASTAGQPVNEQFF.

Of note for this clone: Coverage ceases 3 residues before the CDR3 finishes, and the germline J gene fills in the end. J is TRBJ2-1 and V is TRBV30; 7 bases agree with TRBD2. Germline V gives CDR1 GTSNPN, CDR2 SVGIG (reference sequence). The CDR3 is 15 residues long. Germline trimming cut 0 bases from V and 1 base from J; bases unmatched to any gene: 3. CDR3 DNA (partial): TGTGCCTGGAGTGTACAAGCGGGATCCTACAATGAG. It encodes CAWSVQAGSYNE. The entire CDR3 reads CAWSVQAGSYNEQFF. Drawing the rest from reference TRBV30 and TRBJ2-1, the complete variable domain is SQTIHQWPATLVQPVGSPLSLECTVEGTSNPNLYWYRQAAGRGLQLLFYSVGIGQISSEVPQNLSASRPQDRQFILSSKKLLLSDSGFYLCAWSVQAGSYNEQFFGPGTRLTVL.

This clone has more than one count but fewer than ten. The read ends 3 residues early relative to the CDR3; the germline J gene fills the gap. The chain carries TRBV6-2 or TRBV6-3 and TRBJ2-5, with D hard to call. Germline CDR1 reads MNHEY; CDR2 reads SVGEGT. The CDR3 extends over 15 amino acids. Trimming took off 6 bases at V and 1 base at J, with 15 bases between the two ends. The CDR3 sequence is CASRLQIAVQETQYF. The CDR3 DNA, read in part, is TGTGCCAGCAGGCTTCAAATTGCGGTCCAAGAGACC.

This clone was seen a handful of times. The read is 3 residues too short to cover the CDR3 end, so that end is filled in from the germline J gene. This chain uses TRBV6-2 or TRBV6-3 with TRBJ2-7, with a possible D match to TRBD1 (6 bases). This CDR3 is built from 14 residues. Germline V gives CDR1 MNHEY, CDR2 SVGEGT. Deletions cut 7 bases from V and 2 bases from J, with 15 bases between. Incomplete CDR3 DNA: TGTGCCAGCACCCGGGACATGGGCCCCTACGAG. Translating it yields CASTRDMGPYE. The whole CDR3 reads CASTRDMGPYEQYF.

This clone was picked up many times. The read ends 3 residues shy of where the CDR3 ends; the end is completed using the germline J gene. This rearrangement joins TRBV7-2 to TRBJ2-7; D may be TRBD1 (5 bases). Trimming removed 5 bases at V and 6 bases at J, with 17 bases between. Per the germline V gene, CDR1 is SGHTA and CDR2 is FQGNSA. CDR3 length: 14 residues. Partial CDR3 DNA: TGTGCCAGCAGCCGAGGAAGGGGAATGGGCGAG. It translates to CASSRGRGMGE. The CDR3, in full, reads CASSRGRGMGEQYF. Full variable domain (rest looked up from reference TRBV7-2 and TRBJ2-7): GAGVSQSPSNKVTEKGKDVELRCDPISGHTALYWYRQSLGQGLEFLIYFQGNSAPDKSGLPSDRFSAERTGGSVSTLTIQRTQQEDSAVYLCASSRGRGMGEQYFGPGTRLTVT.

This clone was observed at least ten times. The covered CDR3 bases are TGTGCCAGCAGCTCGCGGGGAGCTGGGGTCAATGAG. Amino acid sequence: CASSSRGAGVNE. The complete CDR3 reads CASSSRGAGVNEQFF. The rearrangement uses TRBV11-2 and TRBJ2-1; tentative D call: TRBD2 (6 bases). The read halts 3 residues ahead of the CDR3 end, with the missing end drawn from the germline J gene. Per the germline V gene, CDR1 is SGHAT and CDR2 is FQNNGV. The CDR3 extends over 15 amino acids. V was clipped by 4 bases and J by 6 bases, with 16 bases between them.

This clone was observed a few times. The CDR3 end is not reached by the read, which stops 3 residues before it; the germline J gene fills it in. The chain joins TRBV7-2 to TRBJ1-1; no firm D call. V lost 6 bases to trimming and J lost 0 bases, with 11 bases between them. The CDR3 length is 14 residues. Germline CDR1 and CDR2: SGHTA and FQGNSA. The CDR3 loop reads CASSFNRLNTEAFF. The CDR3 bases that were read are TGTGCCAGCAGTTTTAACAGATTGAACACTGAA.

This clone was observed a handful of times. The read gets to within 3 residues of the CDR3 end, and the germline J gene fills in the rest. This chain connects TRBV6-1 to TRBJ2-3; no firm D call. The CDR3 contains 13 residues. The V gene's germline CDR1 is MNHNS and CDR2 SASEGT. V dropped 4 bases and J dropped 2 bases, with 7 bases sitting between them. CDR3 in amino acids: CASSGTYTDTQYF. Incomplete CDR3 DNA: TGTGCCAGCAGTGGAACCTACACAGATACG.

In its sample, this clone was seen a few times. The read falls 3 residues short of the CDR3 end, and the missing part is taken from the germline J gene. The chain employs TRBV6-2 or TRBV6-3 and TRBJ1-4; 7 nucleotides match TRBD1. The length of the CDR3 is 15 residues. CDR1 is MNHEY and CDR2 is SVGEGT in the germline V gene. J lost 8 bases, V lost 4 bases, and 10 bases had no gene match. The sequenced CDR3 bases are TGTGCCAGCAGTTTAAGGACAGGCTTCGGGGAAAAA. Amino acids: CASSLRTGFGEK. The entire CDR3 protein is CASSLRTGFGEKLFF.

A few counts support this clone. The read is 3 residues too short to cover the CDR3 end, so that end is filled in from the germline J gene. The V call is TRBV5-1, the J call TRBJ2-5; possible D gene TRBD1, 6 bases. The CDR3 is 13 residues long. V lost 4 bases and J lost 1, with 8 bases in between. Germline V CDR1 and CDR2: SGHRS, YFSETQ. The sequenced part of the CDR3 DNA is TGCGCCAGCAGCGGGACATCCCAAGAGACC. Translated: CASSGTSQET. The whole CDR3 sequence is CASSGTSQETQYF.

This clone was found a few times. The sequence runs out 3 residues before the end of the CDR3; the remainder is reconstructed from the germline J gene. The chain employs TRBV5-1 and TRBJ2-7; TRBD2 aligns across 7 bases. CDR3 size: 15 residues. Germline CDR1 reads SGHRS; CDR2 reads YFSETQ. The junction had 9 bases not matched to a gene; V was cut back by 4 bases and J by 2 bases. CDR3 DNA (partial): TGCGCCAGCAGCCAAAACCCGGGGGGTCCCTACGAG. Residues: CASSQNPGGPYE. The complete CDR3 sequence is CASSQNPGGPYEQYF.

Comments on this clone: The CDR3 is cut off 3 residues early in the read; its end comes from the germline J gene. This chain links TRBV7-2 with TRBJ1-1; D is unclear. This CDR3 comprises 13 residues. Germline assignment: CDR1 SGHTA and CDR2 FQGNSA. Trimming cost V 3 bases and J 1 base, with 6 bases left between them. The CDR3 here is CASSFSPNTEAFF. The part of the CDR3 DNA that was read is TGTGCCAGCAGCTTTTCTCCGAACACTGAA.

This clone was seen many times. The CDR3 is cut off 3 residues early in the read; its end comes from the germline J gene. This sequence joins TRBV2 and TRBJ2-2, with D possibly being TRBD2 (5 bases). From germline, CDR1 is SNHLY and CDR2 FYNNEI. V was pared by 1 base and J by 6 bases, with 15 bases between. CDR3 size: 16 residues. The sequenced CDR3 bases are TGTGCCAGCAGTGAAGATGCCCTAGCCTTGTCCGGGGAG. As protein: CASSEDALALSGE. The whole CDR3 protein is CASSEDALALSGELFF.